These T cell receptor beta chains were read from a single sample in a study of breast tumors, draining lymph nodes, adjacent tissues. From the multiplex PCR reads, TCRdb called clonotypes with MiXCR, one entry per CDR3 protein. Here the sample spans 200,000 to 300,000 distinct CDR3 sequences, about 30% being singletons. Material: axillary lymph node tissue. All receptors derive from a female donor with breast cancer. Some clones in this sample may be carry-over from other donors' samples. CDR3s include the opening cysteine and the closing phenylalanine or tryptophan. The D gene is left open where the match is weak. Some rows have no size entry. The others give once, few or many, or a class for an expanded clone.

J	length	size	D	V	CDR3	DNA
TRBJ2-2	12	-	-	TRBV3-2	CASSRVSGELFF	TGTGCCAGCAGCCGAGTCTCCGGGGAGCTGTTTTTT
TRBJ1-2	13	many	-	TRBV24-1	CATSDPSTVGYTF	TGTGCCACCAGTGACCCCTCCACCGTCGGCTACACCTTC
TRBJ1-6	13	-	-	TRBV7-3	CASSLYEGSPLHF	TGTGCCAGCAGCTTATATGAGGGCTCACCCCTCCACTTT
TRBJ2-5	14	many	-	TRBV18	CASSPSATRETQYF	TGTGCCAGCTCACCAAGCGCAACTCGAGAGACCCAGTACTTC
TRBJ2-1	18	many	TRBD2	TRBV5-1	CASSPGTSGSWSYNEQFF	TGCGCCAGCAGCCCCGGGACTAGCGGGAGTTGGTCCTACAATGAGCAGTTCTTC
TRBJ2-7	15	many	TRBD1	TRBV12-3/TRBV12-4	CASSYEGDRAYEQYF	TGTGCCAGCAGTTATGAGGGGGACAGGGCCTACGAGCAGTACTTC
TRBJ2-1	19	many	TRBD2	TRBV20-1	CSARAGPGRAGGLHNEQFF	TGCAGTGCTAGAGCGGGGCCGGGACGCGCGGGAGGGCTCCACAATGAGCAGTTCTTC
TRBJ2-1	11	-	-	TRBV20-1	CSASGYNEQFF	TGCAGTGCTAGCGGTTACAATGAGCAGTTCTTC
TRBJ2-1	17	many	-	TRBV6-5	CASSRKTGTRSYNEQFF	TGTGCCAGCAGTCGCAAAACCGGGACCCGATCCTACAATGAGCAGTTCTTC
TRBJ2-1	17	-	TRBD2	TRBV3-1	CASSLPSGRDYYNEQFF	TGTGCCAGCAGCCTACCTAGCGGGAGAGATTACTACAATGAGCAGTTCTTC
TRBJ1-2	16	few	TRBD1	TRBV5-5	CASSPGTTRPGGGYTF	TGTGCCAGCAGCCCAGGGACCACACGACCAGGGGGGGGCTACACCTTC
TRBJ1-2	15	many	TRBD1	TRBV9	CASSVDGTGGRGYTF	TGTGCCAGCAGCGTAGACGGTACAGGGGGTAGAGGCTACACCTTC
TRBJ2-7	12	many	-	TRBV14	CASSPSFDEQYF	TGTGCCAGCAGCCCAAGTTTCGACGAGCAGTACTTC
TRBJ2-7	16	-	TRBD2	TRBV4-1	CASSQPLRGGIYEQYF	TGCGCCAGCAGCCAACCCCTAAGGGGAGGGATCTACGAGCAGTACTTC
TRBJ2-7	14	many	TRBD1	TRBV6-1	CASTRQGSSYEQYF	TGTGCCAGCACTCGACAGGGGAGCTCCTACGAGCAGTACTTC
TRBJ1-1	16	-	TRBD1	TRBV7-8	CASSGRDRAVNTEAFF	TGTGCCAGCAGCGGCAGGGACAGGGCGGTCAACACTGAAGCTTTCTTT
TRBJ2-3	13	many	-	TRBV7-8	CASSHPDGGTQYF	TGTGCCAGCAGCCACCCGGACGGGGGAACGCAGTATTTT
TRBJ2-7	13	many	-	TRBV5-6	CASSLEWSYEQYF	TGTGCCAGCAGCTTGGAGTGGTCCTACGAGCAGTACTTC
TRBJ2-3	16	-	-	TRBV6-1	CASSRTGGPFTDTQYF	TGTGCCAGCAGTAGGACGGGGGGCCCCTTCACAGATACGCAGTATTTT
TRBJ2-7	17	many	TRBD2	TRBV11-2	CASSLDWRASGGNEQYF	TGTGCCAGCAGCTTAGATTGGCGGGCTAGCGGGGGGAACGAGCAGTACTTC
TRBJ2-5	12	-	-	TRBV12-3/TRBV12-4	CASRGTQETQYF	TGTGCCAGCAGAGGCACCCAAGAGACCCAGTACTTC
TRBJ1-6	14	-	-	TRBV14	CASSQRWDNSPLHF	TGTGCCAGCAGCCAACGGTGGGATAATTCACCCCTCCACTTT
TRBJ2-7	16	many	-	TRBV6-6	CASSYSLTGVIYEQYF	TGTGCCAGCAGTTACTCTTTGACGGGAGTCATATACGAGCAGTACTTC
TRBJ1-1	13	few	-	TRBV10-2	CANHPDRNTEAFF	TGCGCCAACCATCCGGACAGAAACACTGAAGCTTTCTTT
TRBJ1-2	16	-	-	TRBV11-2	CASSLHDGGLWYGCTF	TGTGCCAGCAGCTTACATGACGGCGGGTTATGGTATGGCTGCACCTTC
TRBJ2-5	14	-	TRBD2	TRBV9	CASSRTSVEETQYF	TGTGCCAGCAGCCGGACTAGCGTCGAAGAGACCCAGTACTTC
TRBJ2-3	17	few	-	TRBV9	CASSMRGLPLHTDTQYF	TGTGCCAGCAGCATGCGGGGACTTCCACTCCACACAGATACGCAGTATTTT
TRBJ2-5	13	many	-	TRBV5-4	CASSLRDIGTQYF	TGTGCCAGCAGCTTGCGCGACATTGGGACCCAGTACTTC
TRBJ2-7	16	many	-	TRBV20-1	CSAMSFVRDSPYEQYF	TGCAGTGCTATGAGTTTCGTACGGGACTCACCCTACGAGCAGTACTTC
TRBJ2-5	16	few	TRBD2	TRBV3-1	CASSPTIQRERKGQYF	TGTGCCAGCAGCCCCACAATTCAGCGGGAGAGGAAGGGCCAGTACTTC
TRBJ2-2	16	-	TRBD1	TRBV12-3/TRBV12-4	CASSFSGGASSGELFF	TGTGCCAGCAGTTTCTCAGGGGGAGCCTCAAGCGGGGAGCTGTTTTTT
TRBJ1-5	15	many	-	TRBV10-2	CASTFSTESNQPQHF	TGCGCCAGCACTTTCAGTACAGAGAGCAATCAGCCCCAGCATTTT
TRBJ2-2	16	-	-	TRBV12-3/TRBV12-4	CASSPRDRGIAGELFF	TGTGCCAGCAGCCCCCGGGACCGGGGAATCGCCGGGGAGCTGTTTTTT
TRBJ2-1	15	-	TRBD2	TRBV7-2	CASSLGGSSYNEQLF	TGTGCCAGCAGCTTAGGCGGGAGCTCCTACAATGAGCAGCTCTTC
TRBJ2-5	18	-	-	TRBV7-7	CASSFYICSASGQETQYF	-
TRBJ2-7	14	many	TRBD2	TRBV12-3/TRBV12-4	CASSFGPSGHEQYF	TGTGCCAGCAGTTTCGGACCTAGCGGTCACGAGCAGTACTTC
TRBJ2-5	13	many	TRBD1	TRBV29-1	CSVGTGVAETQYF	TGCAGCGTTGGGACAGGGGTCGCAGAGACCCAGTACTTC
TRBJ1-3	13	few	-	TRBV28	CASSFRTEHTIYF	TGTGCCAGCAGTTTTCGAACAGAACACACCATATATTTT
TRBJ2-1	14	many	-	TRBV19	CASSIGQARDEQFF	TGTGCCAGTAGTATAGGTCAGGCCAGGGATGAGCAGTTCTTC
TRBJ2-5	11	many	-	TRBV12-3/TRBV12-4	CASRILETQYF	TGTGCCAGCAGAATCCTAGAGACCCAGTACTTC
TRBJ2-1	16	many	-	TRBV20-1	CSARPGVAPSGNEQFF	TGCAGTGCTAGACCGGGTGTGGCTCCCTCCGGGAATGAGCAGTTCTTC
TRBJ1-2	15	many	TRBD1	TRBV19	CATSGSSRGFYGYTF	TGTGCCACATCGGGATCTAGCAGGGGGTTCTATGGCTACACCTTC
TRBJ2-7	14	many	-	TRBV9	CASSARQEAYEQYF	TGTGCCAGCAGCGCTAGACAGGAGGCCTACGAGCAGTACTTC